This note documents a single T cell receptor beta chain sequence. The source of the sample is a study of blood T cell repertoires in COVID-19. Study-wide context: Nucleic acid was either cDNA or gDNA, and it came from T cells, B-cell-depleted T cells, or PBMCs.

Original processing notes: How many nucleated cells were present was estimated from reference gene primer amplification. Profiling relied on immunoSEQ multiplex PCR, and the TCRdb table lists in-frame clones only, not all of them. That table furnishes V, J and clone size, whereas the DNA furnished D and trimming. The repertoire holds some 200,000 clones, 70% to 85% seen once, with 6.5% to 8.5% in the top ten. This CDR3 comprises 16 residues. V trimming: 3 bases; J trimming: 3 bases; junction bases outside the gene matches: 4. CDR1 is SEHNR, CDR2 FQNEAQ, per germline (reference sequence). The clonotype originates from a human donor with acute or convalescent COVID-19. The donor label of this sample is uncertain. The V call is TRBV7-9, the J call TRBJ2-2; 10 bases map to TRBD1. The sample comprised peripheral blood. This CDR3 reads CASSFGTGVDTGELFF. The DNA for the CDR3 is TGTGCCAGCAGCTTCGGGACAGGGGTGGACACCGGGGAGCTGTTTTTT.